The sequence of this TCR beta chain was determined in a study of blood T cell repertoires in COVID-19. Between the trimmed V and J ends, which lost 4 bases and 1 base, there was a span of 10 bases. The V gene's germline CDR1 is SGHDN and CDR2 FVKESK. The CDR3 contains 14 residues. TCRdb's copy holds only in-frame clones and misses some; the assay was immunoSEQ multiplex PCR. The sample lists roughly 230,000 clones, 85% occurring once. This clonotype was obtained from a man aged 45-60 years with COVID-19, enrolled during active disease. The chain has TRBV14 and TRBJ1-1; D is unclear. Sequenced sample: peripheral blood. The CDR3: CASSLIPGNTEAFF. CDR3 DNA sequence: TGTGCCAGCAGCCTAATCCCGGGGAACACTGAAGCTTTCTTT.